Each of the 30 T cell receptor beta chains below was sequenced from the same sample in a study of blood T cell repertoires in COVID-19. Data came from immunoSEQ multiplex PCR; TCRdb stores just in-frame clones and leaves some out. Of around 150,000 clones in the sample, about 87% were seen once. The sequenced sample consisted of peripheral blood. All receptors come from a human donor with COVID-19, enrolled during active disease. The donor label of this sample is uncertain.

The CDR3 spells CSVEIPGGTTSSEQYF. DNA of the CDR3: TGCAGCGTTGAGATCCCGGGAGGCACCACCAGCAGCGAGCAGTACTTC. The chain combines TRBV29-1 with TRBJ2-7; TRBD2 agrees at 7 bases. The J segment lost 6 bases and the V segment lost 3 bases, leaving 17 bases of the junction unmatched. Germline V gene data show CDR1 as SQVTM and CDR2 as ANQGSEA. The CDR3 runs 16 residues.

The V gene is TRBV2, the J gene TRBJ1-1, with D possibly matching TRBD1 (6 bases). The CDR3 loop spans 15 amino acids. Trimming removed 7 bases at V and 0 bases at J, with 15 bases between. Germline V CDR1 and CDR2: SNHLY, FYNNEI. DNA for the CDR3: TGTGCCAGCACCCGAGAGGGGGGGTTGAACACTGAAGCTTTCTTT. This encodes CASTREGGLNTEAFF.

This chain links TRBV19 with TRBJ2-5; 8 bases match TRBD2. The length of the CDR3 is 14 residues. Germline V gene data show CDR1 as LNHDA and CDR2 as SQIVND (reference sequence). Germline trimming cut 4 bases from V and 3 bases from J; bases unmatched to any gene: 4. CDR3 sequence reads: CASSTPGGEETQYF. In DNA form, the CDR3 reads TGTGCCAGTAGTACCCCGGGAGGGGAAGAGACCCAGTACTTC. Combining the CDR3 with reference TRBV19 and TRBJ2-5 gives the whole variable domain DGGITQSPKYLFRKEGQNVTLSCEQNLNHDAMYWYRQDPGQGLRLIYYSQIVNDFQKGDIAEGYSVSREKKESFPLTVTSAQKNPTAFYLCASSTPGGEETQYFGPGTRLLVL.

The CDR3 loop is CASSQSGGRLNTGELFF. CDR3 nucleotide sequence: TGTGCCAGCAGCCAATCAGGGGGCCGCCTTAACACCGGGGAGCTGTTTTTT. This chain joins TRBV3-1 (or the pseudogene TRBV3-2) and TRBJ2-2; 8 nucleotides align to TRBD1. The length of the CDR3 is 17 residues. Germline V lookup: CDR1 LGHDT, CDR2 YNNKEL (reference sequence). The junction had 7 bases not matched to a gene; V was cut back by 2 bases and J by 2 bases.

This chain joins TRBV10-3 and TRBJ1-1, with TRBD1 identical over 9 bases. Germline lookup yields CDR1 ENHRY and CDR2 SYGVKD. Germline trimming cut 7 bases from V and 5 bases from J; bases unmatched to any gene: 11. The CDR3 runs to 15 residues. The DNA for the CDR3 is TGTGCCATCACCCAGACAGGGGGTAATGGGACTGAAGCTTTCTTT. Translating gives CAITQTGGNGTEAFF.

The rearrangement joins TRBV28 to TRBJ2-2, with TRBD2 as a possible D gene (5 bases). Trimming stripped 7 bases from V and 5 bases from J, with 17 bases between. This CDR3 spans 15 amino acids. Germline V gives CDR1 MDHEN, CDR2 SYDVKM. CDR3 amino acids: CASTSGSLGTGELFF. The CDR3 DNA reads as TGTGCCAGCACCTCGGGGTCCCTTGGGACCGGGGAGCTGTTTTTT.

The chain is built from TRBV5-1 and TRBJ2-7; D may be TRBD1 (5 bases). V was trimmed by 2 bases and J by 2 bases, leaving 14 bases between them. The length of the CDR3 is 15 residues. CDR1 is SGHRS, CDR2 YFSETQ, per germline. The CDR3 loop is CASSLSPTATYEQYF. CDR3 nucleotides: TGCGCCAGCAGCTTATCTCCGACAGCGACCTACGAGCAGTACTTC.

This clone was seen only once. DNA for the CDR3: TGTGCCAGCAGCCAGCTCACTAGCGGGGGGGCGTCAAGCACAGATACGCAGTATTTT. Translated: CASSQLTSGGASSTDTQYF. The chain employs TRBV3-1 (or the pseudogene TRBV3-2) and TRBJ2-3, with 13 nucleotides matching TRBD2. This CDR3 is built from 19 residues. CDR1 is LGHDT and CDR2 is YNNKEL in the germline V gene (reference sequence). Unmatched junction bases numbered 9, after V lost 3 bases and J lost 0 bases.

The chain links TRBV12-3 or TRBV12-4 to TRBJ1-4; D gene unclear. The CDR3 is 12 amino acids. V was cut by 6 bases and J by 8 bases, with 10 bases left in between. The CDR3 here is CASSQAGEKLFF. The CDR3 nucleotides read TGTGCCAGCAGCCAAGCCGGGGAAAAACTGTTTTTT.

J is TRBJ2-7 and V is TRBV11-2; maybe TRBD1 (5 bases). Germline CDR1 SGHAT, CDR2 FQNNGV. CDR3 length: 13 amino acids. Trimming left V 5 bases short and J 6 bases short, with 14 bases between. The CDR3 loop is CASSPSGLGEQYF. The CDR3 DNA reads TGTGCCAGCAGCCCCTCAGGGTTAGGCGAGCAGTACTTC.

This chain links TRBV30 with TRBJ2-1, with 9 bases aligning to TRBD2. Germline CDR1 reads GTSNPN; CDR2 reads SVGIG (reference sequence). This CDR3 region has 14 residues. V was clipped by 1 base and J by 6 bases; unmatched bases: 4. Here the CDR3 reads CAWSGRGGANEQFF. The CDR3 DNA follows: TGTGCCTGGAGTGGACGCGGGGGGGCCAATGAGCAGTTCTTC.

The chain is built from TRBV6-5 and TRBJ2-1, with D maybe TRBD1 (5 bases). Per the germline V gene, CDR1 is MNHEY and CDR2 is SVGAGI. The CDR3 sequence is 15 residues long. Trimming removed 1 base from V and 8 bases from J, with 15 bases in between. CDR3 sequence (DNA): TGTGCCAGCAGTTACTTAAGAAGCAGGGCCGATGAGCAGTTCTTC. Amino acids: CASSYLRSRADEQFF.

V usage is TRBV5-6 and J usage is TRBJ1-6; perhaps TRBD1 as D (5 bases). Trimming removed 0 bases from V and 7 bases from J, with 11 bases in between. This CDR3 comprises 15 residues. Looked up from germline, CDR1 is SGHDT and CDR2 is YYEEEE. The CDR3 DNA is TGTGCCAGCAGCTTGGCAGGGCGTCCCAATTCACCCCTCCACTTT. This sequence encodes CASSLAGRPNSPLHF.

The rearrangement links TRBV7-9 to TRBJ1-2; D gene ambiguous. V was cut by 1 base and J by 8 bases, with 14 bases left in between. The CDR3 has 14 residues. Germline V gene lookup returns CDR1 SEHNR and CDR2 FQNEAQ (reference sequence). In DNA, the CDR3 is TGTGCCAGCAGCTTAGTCGTACATGGTTCAGGCTACACCTTC. This encodes CASSLVVHGSGYTF.

This rearrangement joins TRBV10-3 to TRBJ1-5; 8 bases fit TRBD1. The CDR3 extends over 14 amino acids. Germline V gene data show CDR1 as ENHRY and CDR2 as SYGVKD. J was trimmed by 4 bases and V by 5 bases; bases with no gene match: 4. The CDR3 region is CAISQTGGNQPQHF. The DNA of the CDR3 is TGTGCCATCAGTCAAACAGGGGGGAATCAGCCCCAGCATTTT.

The chain carries TRBV4-2 and TRBJ1-1; the match to TRBD1 covers 8 bases. Germline V gene sequence: CDR1 LGHNA, CDR2 YNFKEQ. The CDR3 sequence is 16 residues long. J gave up 1 base and V 2 bases, and 6 bases lay outside the gene matches. The CDR3 reads CASSQTGTGKNTEAFF. CDR3 sequence (DNA): TGTGCCAGCAGCCAAACCGGGACAGGCAAGAACACTGAAGCTTTCTTT.

This chain uses TRBV10-1 with TRBJ2-7; 7 bases are shared with TRBD1. J lost 1 base, V lost 3 bases, and 3 bases had no gene match. CDR3 length: 14 amino acids. The germline V gene has CDR1 WNHNN and CDR2 SYGVQD (reference sequence). The CDR3 reads CASSDRDRSYEQYF. CDR3 DNA: TGCGCCAGCAGTGACCGGGACAGATCCTACGAGCAGTACTTC.

Details on this clone: The sample carries other DNA sequences with the same CDR3. The V call is TRBV6-1, the J call TRBJ1-1; D gene ambiguous. CDR3 length: 14 amino acids. Germline CDR1 is MNHNS and CDR2 is SASEGT. V lost 1 base to trimming and J lost 1 base, with 7 bases between them. Written as DNA, the CDR3 is TGTGCCAGCAGTGAAGTTGGCGGGAACACTGAAGCTTTCTTT. Its translation is CASSEVGGNTEAFF.

The J gene is TRBJ2-5, the V gene TRBV19; 8 bases match TRBD2. The CDR3 is made up of 16 amino acids. CDR1 is LNHDA and CDR2 is SQIVND in the germline V gene (reference sequence). V trimming: 7 bases; J trimming: 1 base; junction bases outside the gene matches: 11. The CDR3 here is CASTPSAGAFQETQYF. For the CDR3, the DNA is TGTGCCAGTACCCCGTCAGCGGGGGCCTTCCAAGAGACCCAGTACTTC.

A single count supports this clone. The rearrangement joins TRBV18 to TRBJ1-3, with D unclear. The length of the CDR3 is 16 residues. Germline loops: CDR1 KGHSH, CDR2 LQKENI. Trimming took off 2 bases at V and 2 bases at J, with 13 bases between the two ends. In DNA form, the CDR3 reads TGTGCCAGCTCACCAAACTCCGACAATGCTGGAAACACCATATATTTT. This codes for CASSPNSDNAGNTIYF.

This clone was observed a single time. The chain is built from TRBV18 and TRBJ2-3; possibly TRBD2 for D (6 bases). The CDR3 spans 15 residues. The germline V gene has CDR1 KGHSH and CDR2 LQKENI. V lost 4 bases to trimming and J lost 2 bases, with 13 bases between them. CDR3 nucleotides: TGTGCCAGCTCACAGCGCTCGGGGGACACAGATACGCAGTATTTT. Protein: CASSQRSGDTDTQYF.

The rearrangement joins TRBV7-2 to TRBJ1-1, with 9 bases identical to TRBD1. The trim removed 5 bases at V and 3 bases at J, leaving 1 base unmatched. The CDR3 sequence is 13 residues long. The germline V gene encodes CDR1 SGHTA and CDR2 FQGNSA. The CDR3 sequence is CASSRDRDTEAFF. CDR3 nucleotide sequence: TGTGCCAGCAGCCGGGACAGGGACACTGAAGCTTTCTTT.

This rearrangement joins TRBV4-2 to TRBJ2-7, with a weak D call TRBD2 (5 bases). This CDR3 region has 18 residues. The V gene's germline CDR1 is LGHNA and CDR2 YNFKEQ. V was clipped by 3 bases and J by 0 bases, with 21 bases between them. CDR3 nucleotide sequence: TGTGCCAGCAGCCATCTGGGAGATGGACGTAAGTTCTCCTACGAGCAGTACTTC. It is translated as CASSHLGDGRKFSYEQYF.

The genes are TRBV3-1 (or the pseudogene TRBV3-2) and TRBJ1-5; 11 bases align to TRBD1. The CDR3 runs to 14 residues. The ends lost 4 bases at V and 7 bases at J; junction bases unmatched: 3. The germline gives CDR1 LGHDT, CDR2 YNNKEL (reference sequence). The DNA for the CDR3 is TGTGCCAGCAGCCCCAGGACAGGGGGCCAGCCCCAGCATTTT. Its translation is CASSPRTGGQPQHF.

The DNA for the CDR3 is TGTGCCAGCTCACCGGGACAGGGAAGTGAAAAACTGTTTTTT. It specifies CASSPGQGSEKLFF. This chain uses TRBV18 with TRBJ1-4, with 9 bases aligning to TRBD1. CDR1 and CDR2 from the germline V gene are KGHSH and LQKENI. Germline trimming cut 3 bases from V and 7 bases from J; bases unmatched to any gene: 3. The CDR3 contains 14 residues.

J is TRBJ2-7 and V is TRBV9, with 9 bases identical to TRBD1. The CDR3 runs 14 residues. Germline loops: CDR1 SGDLS, CDR2 YYNGEE. Trimming at V came to 0 bases and at J to 4 bases, leaving 2 bases not matched to a gene. As DNA, the CDR3 is TGTGCCAGCAGCGTAGGGGACAGGGAATACGAGCAGTACTTC. This encodes CASSVGDREYEQYF.

J is TRBJ1-2 and V is TRBV5-1; possible D gene TRBD1, 6 bases. The CDR3 totals 12 residues. Germline V gene sequence: CDR1 SGHRS, CDR2 YFSETQ. The V end was cut by 4 bases, the J end by 6 bases, with 10 bases between. Here the CDR3 DNA reads TGCGCCAGCAGCCAACAGGGAAATGGCTACACCTTC. It encodes CASSQQGNGYTF.

This clone was recorded once. The chain links TRBV5-1 to TRBJ1-5; 9 bases are a match to TRBD1. J gave up 10 bases and V 3 bases, and 8 bases lay outside the gene matches. Germline V gene lookup returns CDR1 SGHRS and CDR2 YFSETQ. The CDR3 is made up of 14 amino acids. The CDR3 protein is CASSYGTGTRPQHF. As DNA, the CDR3 is TGCGCCAGCAGCTACGGGACAGGGACCCGACCCCAGCATTTT.

The chain couples TRBV5-4 to TRBJ2-7, with 10 bases fitting TRBD2. The CDR3 spans 15 residues. Germline trimming cut 0 bases from V and 9 bases from J; bases unmatched to any gene: 9. Germline loops: CDR1 SGHNT, CDR2 YYREEE (reference sequence). The CDR3 protein is CASSLGATSGVWQYF. The DNA for the CDR3 is TGTGCCAGCAGCTTGGGGGCCACTAGCGGGGTTTGGCAGTACTTC.

This clone was detected only once. The chain combines TRBV21-1 with TRBJ1-4; TRBD1 is the table's D call, not checked against the DNA. TRBV21-1 is noted as a pseudogene. The CDR3 consists of 14 residues. The CDR3 reads CASSRQGASEKLFF. Here the CDR3 DNA reads TGTGCCAGCAGTAGACAGGGGGCGAGTGAAAAACTGTTTTTT.